The sample holds many counts of the clone carrying this TCR beta chain. The antigen is not known. The sample comes from a study of human T cells and chemical hapten exposure. As to time point: patch test 2, 6 weeks after DPC sensitization. Treatment given: therapeutic diphenylcyclopropenone sensitization with weekly scalp DPC. Notes on the study in general: PT1 expanded TCR counts and patch test score correlated positively.

Unique molecular identifiers were affixed to discrete cDNA molecules within the library. TCRdb re-analysed the RACE reads in MiXCR, keeping a single row per CDR3 protein. The table records about 140,000 distinct CDR3 sequences, roughly 10% of them present only once. The TCR comes from a woman between 45 and 65 years old with alopecia areata. Some clones in this sample may be carry-over from other donors' samples. This specimen consisted of whole blood, obtained in connection with sensitization to the hapten diphenylcyclopropenone (DPC).

The DNA for the CDR3 is TGTGCCAGCAGTCCCCCGTGGGGGGCGGAAGAGACCCAGTACTTC. Its translation is CASSPPWGAEETQYF. V and J are TRBV28 and TRBJ2-5, with D perhaps matching TRBD1 or TRBD2 (6 bases each). CDR1 and CDR2 (germline): MDHEN, SYDVKM. This CDR3 spans 15 amino acids. V shed 5 bases and J shed 3 bases, with 16 bases lying between them.